The clone carrying this TCR beta chain came up a few times. The antigen remains undetermined. This entry is derived from a study of T cells after yellow fever vaccination. Background on the study: Fractions of low cell number were prepared using SMART-Seq v4 Ultra Low Input. Findings of the study overall: At 95% to 96% for CD4 and approximately 89% for CD8, most primary-vaccination clones showed up again after the booster. Overall, a small share of clonotypes was seen in both CD4 and CD8 compartments.

Each CDR3 protein is one row after TCRdb ran MiXCR on the 5' RACE reads. Here the sample spans 500,000 to 650,000 distinct CDR3 sequences, approximately 13% being singletons. In germline, CDR1 is SGHRS, CDR2 YFSETQ. The ends lost 0 bases at V and 13 bases at J; junction bases unmatched: 5. The CDR3 has 13 amino acids. The source is a man aged 25 to 40 who received the YFV17D yellow fever vaccine. The V gene is TRBV5-1, the J gene TRBJ2-7; 12 nucleotides align to TRBD1. Sequenced here: PBMCs, sampled on the day of the yellow fever booster vaccination. The CDR3 protein is CASSLAGTGGDYF. In DNA, the CDR3 is TGCGCCAGCAGCTTGGCCGGGACAGGGGGCGACTACTTC.